Detailed here is one TCR beta chain. The antigen is undetermined. This CDR3 spans 13 amino acids. V was clipped by 7 bases and J by 3 bases; unmatched bases: 5. From germline, CDR1 is SGHTA and CDR2 FQGNSA. This sample is part of a study of shared clonotypes between healthy human individuals. Study-wide findings and caveats: Naive subsets tended to show greater estimated richness than memory subsets.

Measured with immunoSEQ multiplex PCR; TCRdb has only the in-frame clones, and not every one. The sample contains approximately 640,000 clones, more than 70% of which appear only once. Sample: memory CD4+ T cells sorted from blood. Specified subset: CD45RA-negative fraction. The chain couples TRBV7-2 to TRBJ1-1; 7 bases are a match to TRBD1. The sequence was collected from a woman younger than 45 in good health. Written as DNA, the CDR3 is TGTGCCAGCACCAGACAGGGTGACACTGAAGCTTTCTTT. Translation: CASTRQGDTEAFF.